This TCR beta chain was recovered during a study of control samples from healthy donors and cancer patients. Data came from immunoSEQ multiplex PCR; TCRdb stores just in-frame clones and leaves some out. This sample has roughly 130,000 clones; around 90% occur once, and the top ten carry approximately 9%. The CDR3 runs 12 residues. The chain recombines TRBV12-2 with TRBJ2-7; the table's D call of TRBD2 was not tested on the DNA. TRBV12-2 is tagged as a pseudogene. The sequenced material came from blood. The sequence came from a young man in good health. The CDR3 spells CASRFYDYEQYF. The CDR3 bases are TGTGCAAGTCGCTTCTATGACTACGAGCAGTACTTC.